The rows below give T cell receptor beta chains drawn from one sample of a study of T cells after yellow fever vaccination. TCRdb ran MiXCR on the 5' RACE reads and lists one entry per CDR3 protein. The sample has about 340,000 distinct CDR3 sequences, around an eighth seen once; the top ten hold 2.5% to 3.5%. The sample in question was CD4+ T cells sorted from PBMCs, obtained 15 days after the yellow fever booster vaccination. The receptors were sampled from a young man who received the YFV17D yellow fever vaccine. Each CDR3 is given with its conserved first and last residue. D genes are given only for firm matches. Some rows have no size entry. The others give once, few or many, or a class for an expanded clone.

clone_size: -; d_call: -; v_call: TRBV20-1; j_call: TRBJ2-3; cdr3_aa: CSSRYRVYTQYF; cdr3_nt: TGCAGTTCTAGGTACAGGGTTTATACGCAGTATTTT
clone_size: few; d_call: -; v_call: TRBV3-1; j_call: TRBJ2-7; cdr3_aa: CASSQEISAYEQYF; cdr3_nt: TGTGCCAGCAGCCAAGAAATATCCGCCTACGAGCAGTACTTC
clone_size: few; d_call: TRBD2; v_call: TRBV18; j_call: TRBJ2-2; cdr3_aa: CASSTTTSGGPMSGELFF; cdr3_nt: TGTGCCAGCTCAACCACGACTAGCGGGGGGCCCATGTCCGGGGAGCTGTTTTTT
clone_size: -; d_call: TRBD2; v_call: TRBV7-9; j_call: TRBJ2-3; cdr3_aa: CATTTTGGNTDTQYF; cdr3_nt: TGTGCCACGACGACTACGGGAGGGAACACAGATACGCAGTATTTT
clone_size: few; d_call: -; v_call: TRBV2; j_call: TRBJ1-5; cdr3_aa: CASSELNGNQPQHF; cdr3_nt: TGTGCCAGCAGTGAGCTAAACGGGAATCAGCCCCAGCATTTT
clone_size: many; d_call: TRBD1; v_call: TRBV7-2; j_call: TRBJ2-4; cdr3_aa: CASSLAQGQGPKNIQYF; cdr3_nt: TGTGCCAGCAGCTTAGCGCAGGGACAGGGCCCCAAAAACATTCAGTACTTC
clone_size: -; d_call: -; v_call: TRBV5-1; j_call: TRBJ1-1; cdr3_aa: CASSWREQGSTEAFF; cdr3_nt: TGCGCCAGCAGCTGGAGGGAACAGGGTTCTACTGAAGCTTTCTTT
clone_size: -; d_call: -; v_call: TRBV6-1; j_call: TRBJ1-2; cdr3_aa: CASSVQIRDYGYTF; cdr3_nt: TGTGCCAGCAGTGTTCAGATCCGTGACTATGGCTACACCTTC
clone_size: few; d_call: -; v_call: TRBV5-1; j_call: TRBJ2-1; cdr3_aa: CASSHSGTSKSYNEQFF; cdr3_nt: TGCGCCAGCAGCCATAGCGGTACCTCAAAATCCTACAATGAGCAGTTCTTC
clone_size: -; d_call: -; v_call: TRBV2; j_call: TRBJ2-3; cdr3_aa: CASSESRDTQYF; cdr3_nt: TGTGCCAGCAGTGAGTCTAGAGATACGCAGTATTTT
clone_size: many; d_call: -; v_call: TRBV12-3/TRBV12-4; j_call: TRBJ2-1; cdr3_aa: CASSLGVNEQFF; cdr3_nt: TGTGCCAGCAGTTTAGGGGTCAATGAGCAGTTCTTC
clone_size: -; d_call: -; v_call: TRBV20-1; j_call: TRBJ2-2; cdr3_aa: CSANARDTGELFF; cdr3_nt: TGCAGTGCTAACGCCAGGGACACCGGGGAGCTGTTTTTT
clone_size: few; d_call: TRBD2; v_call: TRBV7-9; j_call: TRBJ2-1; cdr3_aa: CASSLSGGGNEQFF; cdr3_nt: TGTGCCAGCAGCTTAAGCGGGGGGGGCAATGAGCAGTTCTTC
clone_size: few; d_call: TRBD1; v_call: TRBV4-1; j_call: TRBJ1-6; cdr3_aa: CASSQPGQGIPLHF; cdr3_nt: TGCGCCAGCAGCCAACCCGGACAGGGCATTCCTCTCCACTTT
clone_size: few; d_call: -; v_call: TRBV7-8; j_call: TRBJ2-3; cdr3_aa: CASSFPRVPSKTDTQYF; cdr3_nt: TGTGCCAGCAGCTTCCCCCGGGTACCAAGCAAGACAGATACGCAGTATTTT
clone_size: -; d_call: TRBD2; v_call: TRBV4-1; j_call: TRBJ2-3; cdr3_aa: CARSQGGLAGSTDTQYF; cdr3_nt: TGCGCCCGCAGCCAAGGGGGATTAGCGGGGAGCACAGATACGCAGTATTTT
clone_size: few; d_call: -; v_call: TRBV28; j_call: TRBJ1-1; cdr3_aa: CASRSWTALLDF; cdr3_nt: TGTGCCAGCAGATCGTGGACGGCCCTACTTGATTTT
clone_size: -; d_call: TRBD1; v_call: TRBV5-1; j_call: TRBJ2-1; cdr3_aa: CASSSPGQGDNEQFF; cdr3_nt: TGCGCCAGCAGCTCGCCGGGACAGGGGGACAATGAGCAGTTCTTC
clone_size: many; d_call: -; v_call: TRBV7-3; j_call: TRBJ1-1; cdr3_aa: CASNKGGGTEAFF; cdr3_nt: TGTGCCAGCAATAAGGGGGGCGGCACTGAAGCTTTCTTT
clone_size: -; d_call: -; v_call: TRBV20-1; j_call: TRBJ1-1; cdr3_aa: CSARDNRRGEAFF; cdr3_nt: TGCAGTGCTAGAGATAACAGGAGGGGGGAAGCTTTCTTT
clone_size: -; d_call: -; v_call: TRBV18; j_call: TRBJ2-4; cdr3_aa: CASSPVGTKNIQYF; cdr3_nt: TGTGCCAGCTCACCAGTGGGGACCAAAAACATTCAGTACTTC
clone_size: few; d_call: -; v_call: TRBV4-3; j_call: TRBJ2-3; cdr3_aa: CASSRGTVTDTQYF; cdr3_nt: TGCGCCAGCAGCCGCGGGACAGTCACAGATACGCAGTATTTT
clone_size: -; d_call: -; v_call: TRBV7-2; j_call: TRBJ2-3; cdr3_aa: CASSLALGGGPTDTQYF; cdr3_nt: TGTGCCAGCAGCTTAGCGCTAGGGGGGGGGCCCACAGATACGCAGTATTTT
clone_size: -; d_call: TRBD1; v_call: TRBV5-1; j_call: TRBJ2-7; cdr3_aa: CASSLRTGGYEQYF; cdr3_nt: TGCGCCAGCAGCCTGCGGACAGGGGGGTACGAGCAGTACTTC
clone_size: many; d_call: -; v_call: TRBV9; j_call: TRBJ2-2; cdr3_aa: CASSAGSRDTGELFF; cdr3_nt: TGTGCCAGCAGCGCAGGGTCTCGGGACACCGGGGAGCTGTTTTTT
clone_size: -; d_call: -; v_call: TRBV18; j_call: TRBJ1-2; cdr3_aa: CASSPSLASEYGYTF; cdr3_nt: TGTGCCAGCTCACCAAGTTTGGCATCCGAATATGGCTACACCTTC
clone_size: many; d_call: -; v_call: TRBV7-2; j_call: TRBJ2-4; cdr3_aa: CASSPNLPKVQYF; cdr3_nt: TGTGCCAGCAGCCCGAATCTACCAAAGGTTCAGTACTTC
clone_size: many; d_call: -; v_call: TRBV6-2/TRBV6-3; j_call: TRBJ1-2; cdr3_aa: CASVIGHLNYGYTF; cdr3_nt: TGTGCCAGCGTAATAGGACACTTAAACTATGGCTACACCTTC
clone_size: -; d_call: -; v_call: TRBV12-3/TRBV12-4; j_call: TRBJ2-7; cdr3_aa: CASSLRTGSQQYF; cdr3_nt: TGTGCCAGCAGCTTAAGAACAGGTTCTCAGCAGTACTTC
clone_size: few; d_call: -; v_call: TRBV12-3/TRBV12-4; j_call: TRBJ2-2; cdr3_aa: CASSPGVRTGELFF; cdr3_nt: TGTGCCAGCAGCCCAGGGGTGAGGACCGGGGAGCTGTTTTTT
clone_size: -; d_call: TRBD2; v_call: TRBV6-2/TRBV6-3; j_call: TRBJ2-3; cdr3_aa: CASRLAGGRLRTDTQYF; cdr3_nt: TGTGCCAGCAGACTAGCGGGGGGCCGCCTCCGCACAGATACGCAGTATTTT
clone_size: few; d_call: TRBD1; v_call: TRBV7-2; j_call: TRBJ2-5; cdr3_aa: CASSQDRGWETQYF; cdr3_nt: TGTGCCAGCAGCCAAGACAGGGGTTGGGAGACCCAGTACTTC
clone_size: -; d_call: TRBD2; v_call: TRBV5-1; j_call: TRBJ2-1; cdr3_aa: CASSRASGGGEQFF; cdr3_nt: TGCGCCAGCAGCAGGGCCTCGGGCGGGGGTGAGCAGTTCTTC
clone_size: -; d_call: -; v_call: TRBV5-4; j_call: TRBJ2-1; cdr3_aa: CASSLRDFWNEQFF; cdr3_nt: TGTGCCAGCAGCCTCCGGGACTTCTGGAATGAGCAGTTCTTC
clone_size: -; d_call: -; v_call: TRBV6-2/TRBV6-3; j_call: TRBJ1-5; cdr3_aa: CASADGYQPQHF; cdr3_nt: TGTGCCAGCGCCGACGGATATCAGCCCCAGCATTTT
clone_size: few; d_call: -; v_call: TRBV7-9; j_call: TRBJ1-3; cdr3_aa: CASSLGGRNSENTIYF; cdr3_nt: TGTGCCAGCAGCTTAGGTGGCAGGAACTCTGAAAACACCATATATTTT
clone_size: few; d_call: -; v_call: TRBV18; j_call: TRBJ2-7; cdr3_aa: CASSPGDGYEQYF; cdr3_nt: TGTGCCAGCTCACCGGGGGACGGATACGAGCAGTACTTC
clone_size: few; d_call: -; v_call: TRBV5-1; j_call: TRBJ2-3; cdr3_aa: CASSLASNQYF; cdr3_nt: TGCGCCAGCAGCTTGGCCTCGAATCAGTATTTT
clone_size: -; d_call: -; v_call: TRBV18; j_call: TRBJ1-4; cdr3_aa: CASSPGQRATNEKLFF; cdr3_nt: TGTGCCAGCTCGCCAGGACAGCGTGCAACTAATGAAAAACTGTTTTTT
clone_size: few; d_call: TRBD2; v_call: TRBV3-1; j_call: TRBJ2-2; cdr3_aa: CASSQGLAGYTGELFF; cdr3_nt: TGTGCCAGCAGCCAAGGGCTAGCGGGCTACACCGGGGAGCTGTTTTTT
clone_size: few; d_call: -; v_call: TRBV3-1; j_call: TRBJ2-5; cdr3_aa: CASSPSEETQYF; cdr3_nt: TGTGCCAGCAGTCCTTCGGAAGAGACCCAGTACTTC
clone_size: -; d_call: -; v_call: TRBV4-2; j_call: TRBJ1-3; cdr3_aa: CASSQEAAGNTIYF; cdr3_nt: TGTGCCAGCAGCCAAGAAGCGGCCGGAAACACCATATATTTT